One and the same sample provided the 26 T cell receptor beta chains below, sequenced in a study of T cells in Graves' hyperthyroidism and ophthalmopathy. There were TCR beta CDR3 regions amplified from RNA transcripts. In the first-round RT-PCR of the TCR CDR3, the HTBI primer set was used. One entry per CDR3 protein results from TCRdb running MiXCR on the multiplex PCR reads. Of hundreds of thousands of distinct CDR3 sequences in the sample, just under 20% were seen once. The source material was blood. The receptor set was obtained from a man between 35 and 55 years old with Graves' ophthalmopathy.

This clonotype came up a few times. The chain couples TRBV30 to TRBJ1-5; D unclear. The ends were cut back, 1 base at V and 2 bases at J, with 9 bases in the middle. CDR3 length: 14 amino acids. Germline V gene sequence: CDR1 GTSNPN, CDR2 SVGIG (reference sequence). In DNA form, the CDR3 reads TGTGCCTGGAGTGGCGGGAGGCGCAATCAGCCCCAGCATTTT. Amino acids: CAWSGGRRNQPQHF.

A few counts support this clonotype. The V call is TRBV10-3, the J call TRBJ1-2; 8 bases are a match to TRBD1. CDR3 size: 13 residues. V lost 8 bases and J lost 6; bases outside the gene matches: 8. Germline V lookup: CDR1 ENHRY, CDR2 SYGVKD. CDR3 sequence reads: CAIARQGNDGYTF. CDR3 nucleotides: TGTGCCATCGCTAGACAGGGGAATGATGGCTACACCTTC.

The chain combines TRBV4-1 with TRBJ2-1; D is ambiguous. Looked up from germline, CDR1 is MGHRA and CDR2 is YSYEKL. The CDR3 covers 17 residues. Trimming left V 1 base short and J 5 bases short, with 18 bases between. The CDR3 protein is CASSQGFGFEKNNEQFF. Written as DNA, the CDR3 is TGCGCCAGCAGCCAAGGGTTCGGGTTCGAGAAGAACAATGAGCAGTTCTTC.

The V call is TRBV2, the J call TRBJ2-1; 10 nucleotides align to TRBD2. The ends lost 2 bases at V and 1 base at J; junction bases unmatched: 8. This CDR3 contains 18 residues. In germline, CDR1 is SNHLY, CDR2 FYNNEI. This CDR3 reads CASSERVSGRMSYNEQFF. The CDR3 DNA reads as TGTGCCAGCAGTGAAAGGGTTAGCGGGAGGATGTCCTACAATGAGCAGTTCTTC.

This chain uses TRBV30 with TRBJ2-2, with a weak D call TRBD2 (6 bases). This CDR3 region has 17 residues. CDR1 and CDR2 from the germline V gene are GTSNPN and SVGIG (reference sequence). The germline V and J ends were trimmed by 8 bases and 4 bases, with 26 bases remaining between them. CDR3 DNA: TGTGCCCCAACCCCCCGTGAAGTCGGGAGACCCACCGGGGAGCTGTTTTTT. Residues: CAPTPREVGRPTGELFF. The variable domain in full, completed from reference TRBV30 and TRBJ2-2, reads SQTIHQWPATLVQPVGSPLSLECTVEGTSNPNLYWYRQAAGRGLQLLFYSVGIGQISSEVPQNLSASRPQDRQFILSSKKLLLSDSGFYLCAPTPREVGRPTGELFFGEGSRLTVL.

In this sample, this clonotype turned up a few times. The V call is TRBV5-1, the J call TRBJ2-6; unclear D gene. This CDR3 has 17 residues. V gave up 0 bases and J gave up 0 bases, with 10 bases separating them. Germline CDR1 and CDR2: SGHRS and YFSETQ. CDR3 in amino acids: CASSLGSLGSGANVLTF. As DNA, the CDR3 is TGCGCCAGCAGCTTGGGCAGCTTAGGCTCTGGGGCCAACGTCCTGACTTTC.

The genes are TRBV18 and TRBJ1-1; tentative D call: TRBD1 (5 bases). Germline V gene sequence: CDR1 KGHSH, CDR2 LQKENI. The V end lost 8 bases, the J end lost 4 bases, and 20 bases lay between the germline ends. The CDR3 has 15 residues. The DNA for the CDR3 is TGTGCCAGCCTAGACAGAAGATCGAACTCCACTGAAGCTTTCTTT. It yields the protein CASLDRRSNSTEAFF.

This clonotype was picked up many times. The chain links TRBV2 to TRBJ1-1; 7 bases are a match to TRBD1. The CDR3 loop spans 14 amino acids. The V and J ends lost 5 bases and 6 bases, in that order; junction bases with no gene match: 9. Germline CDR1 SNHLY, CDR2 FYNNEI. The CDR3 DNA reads TGTGCCAGCAGTATTGAGGGGGCCAGAGCTGAAGCTTTCTTT. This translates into CASSIEGARAEAFF.

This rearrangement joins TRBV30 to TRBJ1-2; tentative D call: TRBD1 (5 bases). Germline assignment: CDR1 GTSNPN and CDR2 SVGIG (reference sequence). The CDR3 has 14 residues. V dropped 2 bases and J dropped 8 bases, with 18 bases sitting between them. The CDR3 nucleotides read TGTGCCTGGAGTTACGACCCGGGACCCCTCGGCTACACCTTC. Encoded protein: CAWSYDPGPLGYTF.

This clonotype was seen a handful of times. CDR3 nucleotide sequence: TGTGCCATCAGCCCTACTAGCGGGGGGGCCCTATTCGCCTACAATGAGCAGTTCTTC. Translation gives CAISPTSGGALFAYNEQFF. The rearrangement joins TRBV10-3 to TRBJ2-1, with 13 bases identical to TRBD2. V was clipped by 6 bases and J by 2 bases; unmatched bases: 13. In germline, CDR1 is ENHRY, CDR2 SYGVKD. This CDR3 spans 19 amino acids.

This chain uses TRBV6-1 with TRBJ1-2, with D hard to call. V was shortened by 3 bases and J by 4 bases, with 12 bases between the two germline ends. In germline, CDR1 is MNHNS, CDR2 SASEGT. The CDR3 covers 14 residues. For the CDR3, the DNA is TGTGCCAGCAGTGAGGATGTGGATTCCTATGGCTACACCTTC. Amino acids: CASSEDVDSYGYTF.

This CDR3 reads CASSSSTGTPSYNEQFF. The CDR3 DNA is TGTGCCAGCAGCTCCTCCACCGGGACACCCTCCTACAATGAGCAGTTCTTC. J is TRBJ2-1 and V is TRBV13; D possibly corresponds to TRBD1 (6 bases). CDR1 and CDR2 (germline): PRHDT, FYEKMQ (reference sequence). The CDR3 extends over 17 amino acids. The ends were cut back, 4 bases at V and 0 bases at J, with 16 bases in the middle.

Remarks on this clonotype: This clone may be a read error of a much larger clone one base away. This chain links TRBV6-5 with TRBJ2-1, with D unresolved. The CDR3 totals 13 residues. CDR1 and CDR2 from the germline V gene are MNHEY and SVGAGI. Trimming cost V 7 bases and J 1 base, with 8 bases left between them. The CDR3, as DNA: TGTGCCAGCAATTCCAGGTCCTACAATGAGCAGTTCTTC. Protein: CASNSRSYNEQFF.

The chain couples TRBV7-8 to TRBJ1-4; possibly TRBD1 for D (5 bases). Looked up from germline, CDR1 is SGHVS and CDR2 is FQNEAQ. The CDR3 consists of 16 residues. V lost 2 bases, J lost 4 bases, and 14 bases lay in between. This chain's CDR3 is CASSLRWAGGNEKLFF. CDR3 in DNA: TGTGCCAGCAGCTTACGATGGGCGGGGGGTAATGAAAAACTGTTTTTT.

As DNA, the CDR3 is TGTGCCACCAGCGGATACAGGGCCCAAGAGCCCCAGCATTTT. The encoded protein is CATSGYRAQEPQHF. This sequence joins TRBV15 and TRBJ1-5; perhaps TRBD1 as D (6 bases). This CDR3 region has 14 residues. The V gene's germline CDR1 is LNHNV and CDR2 YYDKDF (reference sequence). V gave up 5 bases and J gave up 8 bases, with 16 bases separating them.

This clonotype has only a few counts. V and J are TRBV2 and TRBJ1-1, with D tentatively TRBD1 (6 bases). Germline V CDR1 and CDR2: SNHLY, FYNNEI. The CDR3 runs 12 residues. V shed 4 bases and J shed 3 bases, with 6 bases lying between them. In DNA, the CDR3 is TGTGCCAGCAGTGCAGGGGACACTGAAGCTTTCTTT. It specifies CASSAGDTEAFF.

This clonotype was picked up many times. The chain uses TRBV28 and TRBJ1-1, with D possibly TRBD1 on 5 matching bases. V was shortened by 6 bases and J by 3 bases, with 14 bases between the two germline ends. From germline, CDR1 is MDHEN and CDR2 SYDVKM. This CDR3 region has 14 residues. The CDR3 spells CASSLDSFYTEAFF. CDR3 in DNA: TGTGCCAGCAGCCTCGACAGTTTTTACACTGAAGCTTTCTTT.

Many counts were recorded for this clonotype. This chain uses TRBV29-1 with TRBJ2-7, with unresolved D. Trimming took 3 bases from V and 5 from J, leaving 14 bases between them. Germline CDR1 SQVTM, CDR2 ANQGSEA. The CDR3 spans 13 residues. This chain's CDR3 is CSVESDVVHEQYF. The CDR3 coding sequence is TGCAGCGTTGAGAGCGACGTGGTCCACGAGCAGTACTTC.

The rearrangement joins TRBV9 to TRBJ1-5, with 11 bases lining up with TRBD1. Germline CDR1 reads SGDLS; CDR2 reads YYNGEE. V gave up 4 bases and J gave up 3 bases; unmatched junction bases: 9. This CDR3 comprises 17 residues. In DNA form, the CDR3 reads TGTGCCAGCAGCCAAGGGACAGGGGGTGATTTCAATCAGCCCCAGCATTTT. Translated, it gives CASSQGTGGDFNQPQHF.

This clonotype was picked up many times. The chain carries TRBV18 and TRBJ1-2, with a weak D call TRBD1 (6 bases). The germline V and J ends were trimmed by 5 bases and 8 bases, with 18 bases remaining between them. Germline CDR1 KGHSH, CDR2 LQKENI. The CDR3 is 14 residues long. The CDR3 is CASSSSTRDTGYTF. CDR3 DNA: TGTGCCAGCTCATCCTCTACCCGGGACACGGGCTACACCTTC.

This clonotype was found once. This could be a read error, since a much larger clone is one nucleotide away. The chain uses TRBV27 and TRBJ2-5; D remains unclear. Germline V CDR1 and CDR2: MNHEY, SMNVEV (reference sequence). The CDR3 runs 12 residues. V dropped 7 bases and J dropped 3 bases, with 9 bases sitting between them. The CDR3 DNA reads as TGTGCCAGCACAGATCAGGAAGAGACCCAGTACTTC. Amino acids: CASTDQEETQYF.

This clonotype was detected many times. In DNA, the CDR3 is TGCAGTGCTAGTAGACAGGGTAGGAATGAGCAGTTCTTC. Encoded protein: CSASRQGRNEQFF. This rearrangement joins TRBV20-1 to TRBJ2-1; TRBD1 agrees at 7 bases. In germline, CDR1 is DFQATT, CDR2 SNEGSKA (reference sequence). CDR3 length equals 13 residues. V shed 3 bases, J shed 7 bases, and the junction held 6 bases outside the gene matches.

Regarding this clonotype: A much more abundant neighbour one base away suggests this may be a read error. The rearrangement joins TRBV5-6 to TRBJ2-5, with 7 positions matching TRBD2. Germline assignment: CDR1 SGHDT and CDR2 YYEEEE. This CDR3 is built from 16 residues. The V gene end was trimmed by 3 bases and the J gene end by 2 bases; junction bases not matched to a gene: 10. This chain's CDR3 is CASSSRTGGHQETQYF. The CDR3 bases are TGTGCCAGCAGCTCGAGGACGGGAGGCCATCAAGAGACCCAGTACTTC.

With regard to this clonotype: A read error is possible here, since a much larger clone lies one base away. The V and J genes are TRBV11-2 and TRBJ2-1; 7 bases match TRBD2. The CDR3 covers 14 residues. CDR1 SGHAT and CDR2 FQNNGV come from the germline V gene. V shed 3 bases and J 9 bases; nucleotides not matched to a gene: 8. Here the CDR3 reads CASSLPRVAGEQFF. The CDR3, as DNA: TGTGCCAGCAGCTTGCCCCGAGTAGCGGGTGAGCAGTTCTTC.

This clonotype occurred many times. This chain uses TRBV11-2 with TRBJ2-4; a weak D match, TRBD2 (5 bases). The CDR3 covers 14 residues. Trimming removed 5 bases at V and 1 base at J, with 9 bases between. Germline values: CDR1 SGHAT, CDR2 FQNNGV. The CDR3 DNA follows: TGTGCCAGCAGCGTCTCGGGGGCCAAAAACATTCAGTACTTC. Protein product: CASSVSGAKNIQYF.

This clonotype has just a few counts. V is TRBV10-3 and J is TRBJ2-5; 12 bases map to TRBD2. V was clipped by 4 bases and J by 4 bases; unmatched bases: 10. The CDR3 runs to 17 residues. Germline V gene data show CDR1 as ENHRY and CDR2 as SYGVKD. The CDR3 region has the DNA TGTGCCATCAGTGCCCCGCCGGGACTAGCGGGTGGAGAGACCCAGTACTTC. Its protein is CAISAPPGLAGGETQYF.